The 24 T cell receptor beta chains presented below share a single source sample, sequenced in a study of blood T cell repertoires in COVID-19. Profiling relied on immunoSEQ multiplex PCR, and the TCRdb table lists in-frame clones only, not all of them. The sample records around 80,000 clones, 70% to 90% being singletons. Sequencing used peripheral blood. These receptors were obtained from an elderly woman with active or convalescent COVID-19.

This chain uses TRBV11-1 with TRBJ1-2; TRBD1 aligns across 7 bases. Germline trimming cut 6 bases from V and 6 bases from J; bases unmatched to any gene: 4. The CDR3 is made up of 12 amino acids. Per germline, CDR1 SGHAT and CDR2 FQDESV (reference sequence). Here the CDR3 reads CASSRQGNGYTF. Written as DNA, the CDR3 is TGTGCCAGCAGTCGACAGGGTAATGGCTACACCTTC. The complete variable domain, with remaining parts taken from reference TRBV11-1 and TRBJ1-2, reads EAEVAQSPRYKITEKSQAVAFWCDPISGHATLYWYRQILGQGPELLVQFQDESVVDDSQLPKDRFSAERLKGVDSTLKIQPAELGDSAMYLCASSRQGNGYTFGSGTRLTVV.

The chain uses TRBV27 and TRBJ1-2, with 7 nucleotides matching TRBD1. The CDR3 has 11 residues. Germline V gene sequence: CDR1 MNHEY, CDR2 SMNVEV (reference sequence). V lost 10 bases, J lost 8 bases, and 7 bases stayed unmatched. CDR3 sequence reads: CATQGDSGYTF. The DNA for the CDR3 is TGTGCCACCCAGGGGGACTCCGGCTACACCTTC.

The chain recombines TRBV7-3 with TRBJ2-3; TRBD2 agrees at 9 bases. V was clipped by 1 base and J by 1 base; unmatched bases: 9. Germline V gives CDR1 SGHTA, CDR2 FQGTGA. The CDR3 runs to 18 residues. CDR3 protein: CASSLMGGLAGGTDTQYF. In nucleotides, the CDR3 is TGTGCCAGCAGCTTAATGGGTGGGTTAGCGGGGGGCACAGATACGCAGTATTTT.

V and J are TRBV5-5 and TRBJ2-1; D not certain. The V end lost 4 bases, the J end lost 6 bases, and 20 bases lay between the germline ends. Per the germline V gene, CDR1 is SGHKS and CDR2 is YYEKEE (reference sequence). This CDR3 has 16 amino acids. In DNA, the CDR3 is TGTGCCAGCAGCCGCCTAACGACTGATATGGGCAATGAGCAGTTCTTC. It codes for CASSRLTTDMGNEQFF.

The chain couples TRBV4-1 to TRBJ2-5; TRBD2 matches at 8 bases. V trimming: 2 bases; J trimming: 5 bases; junction bases outside the gene matches: 7. The CDR3 totals 15 residues. Germline values: CDR1 MGHRA, CDR2 YSYEKL. CDR3 residues: CASSQSPGGRETQYF. The CDR3 region has the DNA TGCGCCAGCAGCCAATCTCCGGGGGGGAGGGAGACCCAGTACTTC.

There are a few counts of this clone. V is TRBV28 and J is TRBJ1-6, with TRBD1 matching 9 bases. There are 18 residues in the CDR3. The J segment lost 0 bases and the V segment lost 1 base, leaving 4 bases of the junction unmatched. Germline loops: CDR1 MDHEN, CDR2 SYDVKM. CDR3: CASSLFGQGSSYNSPLHF. CDR3 bases: TGTGCCAGCAGTTTATTCGGACAGGGGAGCTCCTATAATTCACCCCTCCACTTT.

The V gene is TRBV29-1, the J gene TRBJ2-1; a possible D gene is TRBD2 (6 bases). There are 13 residues in the CDR3. The germline CDR1 and CDR2 sequences are SQVTM and ANQGSEA. The CDR3 nucleotides are TGCAGTGCTATTAGCGGACCCTACAATGAGCAGTTCTTC. It yields the protein CSAISGPYNEQFF.

CDR3 sequence (DNA): TGCAGCGTTGAAACAGGGGGTAAATCTAACTATGGCTACACCTTC. It codes for CSVETGGKSNYGYTF. The rearrangement joins TRBV29-1 to TRBJ1-2; 8 bases line up with TRBD1. Germline CDR1 is SQVTM and CDR2 is ANQGSEA. J was trimmed by 0 bases and V by 2 bases; bases with no gene match: 5. The CDR3 is made up of 15 amino acids.

The genes are TRBV5-1 and TRBJ1-1; D is undetermined. The germline V and J ends were trimmed by 4 bases and 2 bases, with 12 bases remaining between them. Per the germline V gene, CDR1 is SGHRS and CDR2 is YFSETQ. There are 14 residues in the CDR3. CDR3 DNA sequence: TGCGCCAGCAGCGTGTTTGAAGCTAACACTGAAGCTTTCTTT. Translating it yields CASSVFEANTEAFF. The whole variable domain, remainder taken from reference TRBV5-1 and TRBJ1-1, is KAGVTQTPRYLIKTRGQQVTLSCSPISGHRSVSWYQQTPGQGLQFLFEYFSETQRNKGNFPGRFSGRQFSNSRSEMNVSTLELGDSALYLCASSVFEANTEAFFGQGTRLTVV.

The chain is built from TRBV2 and TRBJ1-2, with TRBD1 matching over 10 bases. Germline V CDR1 and CDR2: SNHLY, FYNNEI. There are 15 residues in the CDR3. V lost 5 bases and J lost 3; bases outside the gene matches: 6. The CDR3 bases are TGTGCCAGCAGTTCTGCCGGGACAGGGGACTATGGCTACACCTTC. As protein: CASSSAGTGDYGYTF.

The CDR3 loop reads CASSFEREETGELFF. CDR3 bases: TGCGCCAGCAGCTTTGAGAGGGAAGAGACCGGGGAGCTGTTTTTT. The J gene is TRBJ2-2, the V gene TRBV5-1; maybe TRBD2 (5 bases). Germline CDR1 is SGHRS and CDR2 is YFSETQ. V dropped 2 bases and J dropped 5 bases, with 13 bases sitting between them. CDR3 length equals 15 residues.

The CDR3 DNA follows: TGTGCCAGCAGCGTAGGCGGACTAGCGGGTTACAATGAGCAGTTCTTC. The encoded protein is CASSVGGLAGYNEQFF. The chain couples TRBV9 to TRBJ2-1; 11 bases match TRBD2. The CDR3 spans 16 residues. The ends lost 0 bases at V and 4 bases at J; junction bases unmatched: 3. Looked up from germline, CDR1 is SGDLS and CDR2 is YYNGEE.

The rearrangement uses TRBV27 and TRBJ2-1; 11 positions match TRBD2. With 4 bases clipped from V and 8 bases from J, the junction kept 10 bases outside the gene matches. Germline V gives CDR1 MNHEY, CDR2 SMNVEV (reference sequence). The CDR3 is made up of 16 amino acids. As DNA, the CDR3 is TGTGCCAGCAGTTATCAATTAGCGGGAGGGCCTTATGAGCAGTTCTTC. As protein: CASSYQLAGGPYEQFF.

The V and J genes are TRBV7-2 and TRBJ1-1, with no clear D. V lost 9 bases, J lost 4 bases, and 15 bases lay in between. Germline lookup yields CDR1 SGHTA and CDR2 FQGNSA. CDR3 length equals 13 residues. Written as DNA, the CDR3 is TGTGCCAGTACTTGGCGGGCCTCCACTGAAGCTTTCTTT. It is translated as CASTWRASTEAFF.

V is TRBV7-2 and J is TRBJ2-1, with 8 positions matching TRBD2. This CDR3 is 16 amino acids long. J was trimmed by 9 bases and V by 1 base; bases with no gene match: 11. The germline V gene encodes CDR1 SGHTA and CDR2 FQGNSA. CDR3 nucleotides: TGTGCCAGCAGCTTAGAGGTGGGTCGGGGGGGCGGTGAGCAGTTCTTC. It translates to CASSLEVGRGGGEQFF.

This clone came up once. The CDR3 sequence: CASGLPQGLGEKLFF. As DNA, the CDR3 is TGTGCTAGTGGTTTGCCGCAGGGGCTCGGTGAAAAACTGTTTTTT. V and J are TRBV12-5 and TRBJ1-4; possible D gene TRBD1, 6 bases. CDR3 length: 15 residues. Germline V gene data show CDR1 as LGHNT and CDR2 as FRNRAP. V was shortened by 2 bases and J by 7 bases, with 14 bases between the two germline ends.

The chain employs TRBV24-1 and TRBJ2-1; D possibly corresponds to TRBD2 (6 bases). V was trimmed by 3 bases and J by 8 bases, leaving 16 bases between them. This CDR3 is 15 amino acids long. Per germline, CDR1 KGHDR and CDR2 SFDVKD. The CDR3, as DNA: TGTGCCACCAGTGATCCGACTGTTGGAGGGCATGAGCAGTTCTTC. Translating gives CATSDPTVGGHEQFF.

V usage is TRBV28 and J usage is TRBJ2-2; TRBD1 agrees at 10 bases. The germline gives CDR1 MDHEN, CDR2 SYDVKM. The CDR3 consists of 15 residues. Trimming removed 6 bases from V and 7 bases from J; junction bases left unmatched: 8. The CDR3 DNA reads as TGTGCCAGCAGGCGCACCGGGACAGGGGACGGGGAGCTGTTTTTT. Translated: CASRRTGTGDGELFF.

The chain carries TRBV5-1 and TRBJ2-3, with 8 nucleotides matching TRBD1. V shed 0 bases, J shed 2 bases, and the junction held 2 bases outside the gene matches. The CDR3 extends over 15 amino acids. Germline V gene data show CDR1 as SGHRS and CDR2 as YFSETQ. This CDR3 reads CASSLDRGATDTQYF. Written as DNA, the CDR3 is TGCGCCAGCAGCTTGGACAGGGGGGCCACAGATACGCAGTATTTT. The entire variable domain, with the rest obtained from reference TRBV5-1 and TRBJ2-3, is as follows: KAGVTQTPRYLIKTRGQQVTLSCSPISGHRSVSWYQQTPGQGLQFLFEYFSETQRNKGNFPGRFSGRQFSNSRSEMNVSTLELGDSALYLCASSLDRGATDTQYFGPGTRLTVL.

The chain uses TRBV7-9 and TRBJ1-4; 7 positions match TRBD1. This CDR3 region has 18 residues. J was trimmed by 15 bases and V by 1 base; bases with no gene match: 23. Germline V lookup: CDR1 SEHNR, CDR2 FQNEAQ (reference sequence). Here the CDR3 reads CASSLGLTGTEIIDRVFF. The CDR3 DNA is TGTGCCAGCAGCTTAGGACTGACCGGGACAGAAATAATAGACCGGGTGTTTTTT.

The CDR3 sequence is CASSLDPGGSNQPQHF. The CDR3 DNA reads TGCGCCAGCAGCTTGGACCCAGGGGGTAGCAATCAGCCCCAGCATTTT. V is TRBV5-1 and J is TRBJ1-5, with 7 bases matching TRBD1. After removal of 0 bases from V and 0 bases from J, the junction contained 3 bases not matched to a gene. The CDR3 contains 16 residues. Germline CDR1 SGHRS, CDR2 YFSETQ.

CDR3 region: CSVVSGGAGNTEAFF. In nucleotides, the CDR3 is TGCAGCGTTGTATCAGGGGGCGCGGGGAACACTGAAGCTTTCTTT. V and J are TRBV29-1 and TRBJ1-1; 8 positions match TRBD1. The germline CDR1 and CDR2 sequences are SQVTM and ANQGSEA. The CDR3 loop spans 15 amino acids. The J segment lost 1 base and the V segment lost 4 bases, leaving 8 bases of the junction unmatched.

This clone is a singleton in its sample. The gene calls are TRBV6-5 and TRBJ2-1; 11 bases align to TRBD2. V shed 5 bases and J 6 bases; nucleotides not matched to a gene: 6. CDR3 length equals 15 residues. In germline, CDR1 is MNHEY, CDR2 SVGAGI. CDR3 loop: CASSPGLAAINEQFF. CDR3 sequence (DNA): TGTGCCAGCAGTCCGGGACTAGCGGCTATCAATGAGCAGTTCTTC.

This chain connects TRBV7-2 to TRBJ2-7, with D possibly matching TRBD1 (6 bases). Trimming removed 1 base at V and 4 bases at J, with 14 bases between. This CDR3 comprises 15 residues. Germline V gene sequence: CDR1 SGHTA, CDR2 FQGNSA. The CDR3 coding sequence is TGTGCCAGCAGCTTAGGTGCTTGGCAGGGGTACGAGCAGTACTTC. Its protein product is CASSLGAWQGYEQYF. The complete variable domain, with remaining parts taken from reference TRBV7-2 and TRBJ2-7, reads GAGVSQSPSNKVTEKGKDVELRCDPISGHTALYWYRQSLGQGLEFLIYFQGNSAPDKSGLPSDRFSAERTGGSVSTLTIQRTQQEDSAVYLCASSLGAWQGYEQYFGPGTRLTVT.